Given below is one T cell receptor beta chain in context. Its antigen is currently not known. Base-call qualities are not available, and no considerably larger clone is one nucleotide away. These data belong to a study of blood T cell repertoires in COVID-19 (dated by TCRdb to about 2020). About the full investigation: Samples from collaborators originated in the United States, Italy and Spain and spanned both the acute and convalescent phases of COVID-19. The prospective study material was composed of cDNA or gDNA derived from T cells, B-cell-depleted T cells, or PBMCs. The dataset comprised deeply sampled blood TCRbeta repertoires from subjects exposed to, actively infected with, or recovered from COVID-19. The repertoires were released in a freely available public database intended as a resource for research on the immune response to SARS-CoV-2. The samples were drawn from the first 160 participants of the ongoing ImmuneRACE study and from 1,200 or so subjects provided by 6 global collaborators. Sample metadata almost always included a de-identified subject ID, COVID-19 status, age in years and sex. Where HLA class I and class II types were available, the types were taken from metadata supplied by the sample provider, not from assay-based typing.

The immunoSEQ Assay, a bias-controlled multiplex PCR, was used to amplify TCRbeta CDR3 regions from genomic DNA. The original pipeline was this. The number of nucleated cells in each sample was estimated from the amplification of reference gene primers within the assay. To quantify the absolute abundance of each unique TCRbeta CDR3 rearrangement, sequence reads were collapsed and filtered. For each sample, productive Simpson clonality was calculated by taking the square root of Simpson's diversity index across productive rearrangements. Sourced from immuneACCESS, this table was stored by TCRdb with only in-frame sequences that have V and J called. A share of the clones is absent; for the studies checked, an unresolved V gene accounts for under half, and the remainder has no known explanation. For V, J and clone size, that table is used; D and trimming come from the DNA. The sample table shows hundreds of thousands of clones, and approximately 86% are seen once. Of the sample, 2.1% is held by the ten largest clones.

CDR1 is given as MNHEY and CDR2 as SVGEGT, both from the germline V gene. V has 6 bases trimmed and J has 4 bases trimmed; junction bases matching no gene number 9. Taken from cysteine to phenylalanine, the CDR3 has 16 residues. Here the CDR3 DNA is all that survives: 48 bases in frame from base 1. What the work shows at the level of the full study, not this receptor alone: The quantity of clinical and demographic metadata differed by source and by participant and was supplied without curation.

A second Seattle source provided samples from volunteer blood donors who had recovered from COVID-19. Each collaborating institution followed its own protocols to collect whole blood in K2EDTA tubes. For TCRbeta analysis, collaborators shipped samples as frozen whole blood, isolated PBMCs, or DNA extracted from either of those sample types. The source is a woman in her thirties who had recovered from COVID-19. The sequence is built from TRBV6-2 or TRBV6-3 and TRBJ2-1, and TRBD2 matches 10 of the central bases. Specimen: peripheral blood. The nucleotide sequence reads TGTGCCAGCAGCCGTAGCGGGAGGCCAAGTTACAATGAGCAGTTCTTC. This encodes CASSRSGRPSYNEQFF.